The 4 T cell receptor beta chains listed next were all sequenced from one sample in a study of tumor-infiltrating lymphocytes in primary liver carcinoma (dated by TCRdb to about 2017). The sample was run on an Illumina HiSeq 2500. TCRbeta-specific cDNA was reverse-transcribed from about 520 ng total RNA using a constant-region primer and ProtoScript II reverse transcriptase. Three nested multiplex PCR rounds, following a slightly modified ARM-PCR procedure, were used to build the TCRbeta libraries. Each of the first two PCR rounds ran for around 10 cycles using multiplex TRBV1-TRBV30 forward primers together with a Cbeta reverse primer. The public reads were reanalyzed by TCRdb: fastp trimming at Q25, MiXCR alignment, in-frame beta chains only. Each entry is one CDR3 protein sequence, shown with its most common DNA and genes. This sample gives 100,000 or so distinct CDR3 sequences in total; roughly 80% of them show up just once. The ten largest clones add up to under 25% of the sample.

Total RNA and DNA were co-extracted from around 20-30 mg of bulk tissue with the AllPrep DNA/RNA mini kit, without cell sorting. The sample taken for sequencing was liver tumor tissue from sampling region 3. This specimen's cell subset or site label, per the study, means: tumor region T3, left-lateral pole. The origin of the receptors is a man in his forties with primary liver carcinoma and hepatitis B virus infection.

In DNA form, the CDR3 reads TGTGCCAGCAGCTTAGTATGGGTAACAGGGAGCAATCAGCCTCGGCATTTT. This gives the protein CASSLVWVTGSNQPRHF. V usage is TRBV11-2 and J usage is TRBJ1-5, with a weak D call TRBD1 (6 bases). This CDR3 has 17 residues. CDR1 SGHAT and CDR2 FQNNGV come from the germline V gene. Trimming stripped 1 base from V and 15 bases from J, with 28 bases between.

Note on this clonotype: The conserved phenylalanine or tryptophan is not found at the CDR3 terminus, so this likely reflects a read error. For the CDR3, the DNA is TGTGCCAGCGGCCCTAACATAGCAGGTTCACCCCTCCACCTT. This translates into CASGPNIAGSPLHL. This chain links TRBV6-6 with TRBJ1-6; no firm D call. This CDR3 region has 14 residues. The germline V gene encodes CDR1 MNHNY and CDR2 SVGAGI (reference sequence). The V end was cut by 8 bases, the J end by 9 bases, with 17 bases between.

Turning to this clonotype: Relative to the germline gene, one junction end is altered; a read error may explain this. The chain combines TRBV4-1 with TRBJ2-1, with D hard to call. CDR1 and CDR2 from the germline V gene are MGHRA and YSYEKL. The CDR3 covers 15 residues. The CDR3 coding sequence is TGCGCCAGTAGCCAGGCTGTTCTATGTGACAATGAGCAGTTCTTC. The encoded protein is CASSQAVLCDNEQFF.

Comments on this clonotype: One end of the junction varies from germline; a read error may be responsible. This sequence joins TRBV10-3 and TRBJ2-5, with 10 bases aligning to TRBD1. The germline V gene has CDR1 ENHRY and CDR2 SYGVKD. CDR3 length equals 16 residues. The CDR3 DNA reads TGTGCCACGTGGCTAGGACAGGGGGTCTTGGGAGAGACCCAATACTTC. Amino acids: CATWLGQGVLGETQYF.